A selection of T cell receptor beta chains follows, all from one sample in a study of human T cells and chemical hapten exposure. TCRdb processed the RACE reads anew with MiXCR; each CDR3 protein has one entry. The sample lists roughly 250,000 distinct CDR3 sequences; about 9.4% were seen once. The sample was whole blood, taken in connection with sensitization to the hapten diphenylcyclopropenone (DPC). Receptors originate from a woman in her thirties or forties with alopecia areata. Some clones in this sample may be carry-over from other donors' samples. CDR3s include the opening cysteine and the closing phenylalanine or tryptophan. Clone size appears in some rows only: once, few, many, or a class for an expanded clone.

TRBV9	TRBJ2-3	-	CASSVTSGRTDTQYF
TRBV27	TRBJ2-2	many	CASSTRSGQVGIGELFF
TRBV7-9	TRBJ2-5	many	CASSLSWRENEETQYF
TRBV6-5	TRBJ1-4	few	CASSYRVEEKLFF
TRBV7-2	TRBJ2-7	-	CASSSGLAGANEQYF
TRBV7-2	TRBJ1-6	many	CASSLNRVSPLHF
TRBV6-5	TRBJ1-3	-	CASSYSPLLSGNTIYF
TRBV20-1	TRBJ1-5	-	CSARDFTGNQPQHF
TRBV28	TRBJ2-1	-	CASNIAGRSYNEQFF
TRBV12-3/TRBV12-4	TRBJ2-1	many	CASSSPGQGYNEQFF
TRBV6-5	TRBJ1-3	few	CASTPYSSGNTIYF
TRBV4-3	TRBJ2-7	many	CASSQDRGTSYEQYF
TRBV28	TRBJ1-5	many	CASSGGTGRQPQHF
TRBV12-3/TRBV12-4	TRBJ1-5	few	CASSRYRGSNQPQHF
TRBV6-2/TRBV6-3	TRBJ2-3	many	CASSYSPGQTTDTQYF
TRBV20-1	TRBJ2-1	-	CSARAGGLGGEQFF
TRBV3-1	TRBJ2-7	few	CASSEGQQAGEQYF
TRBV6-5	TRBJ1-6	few	CASHGGGYSPLHF
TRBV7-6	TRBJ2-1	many	CASSLTTGSYNEQFF
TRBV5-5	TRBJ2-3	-	CASSLEGQEITQYF
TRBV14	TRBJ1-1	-	CASSRSQGWDEAFF
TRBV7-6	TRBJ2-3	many	CASSLATSGSPHTQYF
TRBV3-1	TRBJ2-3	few	CASSRTEGTDTQYF
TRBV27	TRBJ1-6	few	CASSLDDRRNSPLHF
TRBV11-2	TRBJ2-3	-	CASSSTTSPVWDTQYF
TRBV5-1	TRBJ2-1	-	CASSPLDRVYNEQFF
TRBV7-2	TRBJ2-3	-	CASSDRSRGPTDTQYF